These T cell receptor beta chains were read from a single sample in a study of identical twins. In TCRdb, the 5' RACE reads were re-called with MiXCR into one record per CDR3 protein. Of about 720,000 distinct CDR3 sequences listed, around a sixth are singletons. Another study also made use of these data, one on T cells expressing NK-cell markers.

The sequenced sample consisted of PBMCs. These receptors came from a woman aged 18 to 35 in good health. The CDR3 runs from the conserved cysteine through the conserved F or W. The order of the fields is J gene, V gene, CDR3 protein.

j_gene: TRBJ2-5
v_gene: TRBV2
CDR3aa: CASSPSDSRETQYF

j_gene: TRBJ2-6
v_gene: TRBV5-4
CDR3aa: CASSPDGGSGANVLTF

j_gene: TRBJ2-4
v_gene: TRBV5-6
CDR3aa: CASSLVQGMDIQYF

j_gene: TRBJ2-1
v_gene: TRBV20-1
CDR3aa: CSATKGQFYNEQFF

j_gene: TRBJ2-1
v_gene: TRBV20-1
CDR3aa: CSASYWGRLDEQFF

j_gene: TRBJ1-4
v_gene: TRBV9
CDR3aa: CASSGRQGLFF

j_gene: TRBJ2-1
v_gene: TRBV20-1
CDR3aa: CSSLGLGQSSSYNEQFF

j_gene: TRBJ1-1
v_gene: TRBV5-1
CDR3aa: CASTQGVNTEAFF

j_gene: TRBJ1-1
v_gene: TRBV20-1
CDR3aa: CSAREDTNTEAFF

j_gene: TRBJ2-3
v_gene: TRBV15
CDR3aa: CATSGTLGSGSSADTQYF

j_gene: TRBJ1-1
v_gene: TRBV20-1
CDR3aa: CSASVTETEAFF

j_gene: TRBJ2-5
v_gene: TRBV20-1
CDR3aa: CSARVPGQETQYF

j_gene: TRBJ2-3
v_gene: TRBV20-1
CDR3aa: CSVTSGSRDTQYF

j_gene: TRBJ1-5
v_gene: TRBV6-4
CDR3aa: CASSVTGGRRNQPQHF

j_gene: TRBJ2-2
v_gene: TRBV30
CDR3aa: CAWSVGTTTGELFF

j_gene: TRBJ2-3
v_gene: TRBV20-1
CDR3aa: CSAVIPRSTDTQYF

j_gene: TRBJ1-4
v_gene: TRBV5-1
CDR3aa: CASSATGVTNEKLFF

j_gene: TRBJ2-7
v_gene: TRBV7-9
CDR3aa: CASSTEFYEQYF

j_gene: TRBJ2-5
v_gene: TRBV20-1
CDR3aa: CSARTPGTGTHQETQYF

j_gene: TRBJ2-5
v_gene: TRBV29-1
CDR3aa: CSAVRGQLQETQYF

j_gene: TRBJ2-5
v_gene: TRBV20-1
CDR3aa: CSARPGAGKQETQYF

j_gene: TRBJ2-3
v_gene: TRBV11-2
CDR3aa: CASSFAGEGATQYF

j_gene: TRBJ2-1
v_gene: TRBV12-3/TRBV12-4
CDR3aa: CASSRTRGYEQFF

j_gene: TRBJ1-3
v_gene: TRBV12-3/TRBV12-4
CDR3aa: CASSVTGAGNTIYF

j_gene: TRBJ2-2
v_gene: TRBV20-1
CDR3aa: CSAISTARGTGELFF

j_gene: TRBJ2-1
v_gene: TRBV12-3/TRBV12-4
CDR3aa: CASSLYTSGSHNEQFF

j_gene: TRBJ2-3
v_gene: TRBV4-3
CDR3aa: CASSQEFGQPATDTQYF

j_gene: TRBJ1-5
v_gene: TRBV12-3/TRBV12-4
CDR3aa: CASSFQSNYQPQHF

j_gene: TRBJ2-1
v_gene: TRBV29-1
CDR3aa: CSVSWGTSGMDEQFF

j_gene: TRBJ2-3
v_gene: TRBV12-3/TRBV12-4
CDR3aa: CASSPELVTDTQYF

j_gene: TRBJ2-7
v_gene: TRBV12-3/TRBV12-4
CDR3aa: CASRDRGRSGQYF

j_gene: TRBJ2-3
v_gene: TRBV7-2
CDR3aa: CASSLGRGYGDTQYF

j_gene: TRBJ2-7
v_gene: TRBV18
CDR3aa: CASSPRTQKIVSYEQYF

j_gene: TRBJ2-5
v_gene: TRBV20-1
CDR3aa: CSARDGKEETQYF

j_gene: TRBJ1-2
v_gene: TRBV12-3/TRBV12-4
CDR3aa: CASSRVVGTGYTF

j_gene: TRBJ1-1
v_gene: TRBV20-1
CDR3aa: CSARDRVKGMNTEAFF

j_gene: TRBJ2-1
v_gene: TRBV5-5
CDR3aa: CASSSTSGTYNEQFF